This T cell receptor (beta chain) was sequenced for a study of T cell responses to AZD1222 COVID-19 vaccine. Overall study findings and caveats: At 160-218 and 743-854, vaccine-associated CD4 TCRs were dominant, and they spanned spike. Donors skewed white British and female; clonal diversity was possibly underestimated. Unmutated variant regions reportedly attract nearly half of all spike-specific TCRs.

Sequencing was performed with immunoSEQ multiplex PCR; in TCRdb, only in-frame clones are kept and a portion is missing. The table shows tens of thousands of clones, with roughly 88% occurring only once. The CDR3 has 13 residues. J lost 5 bases, V lost 4 bases, and 4 bases had no gene match. Germline CDR1 and CDR2: KGHSH and LQKENI. With regard to this clone: Antigen specificity is unknown.

The specimen was peripheral blood, collected on day 0 of AZD1222 vaccination. The source is an adult in good health. J is TRBJ2-7 and V is TRBV18; the match to TRBD1 covers 8 bases. CDR3 in amino acids: CASSQNRGDEQYF. The CDR3 DNA sequence: TGTGCCAGCTCACAGAACAGGGGGGACGAGCAGTACTTC. The variable domain in full, completed from reference TRBV18 and TRBJ2-7, reads NAGVMQNPRHLVRRRGQEARLRCSPMKGHSHVYWYRQLPEEGLKFMVYLQKENIIDESGMPKERFSAEFPKEGPSILRIQQVVRGDSAAYFCASSQNRGDEQYFGPGTRLTVT.